This record looks at one TCR beta chain sequence and its context. This sample includes further DNA sequences coding for the same CDR3. This sample stems from a study of shared clonotypes between healthy human individuals. The repertoire was sequenced with immunoSEQ multiplex PCR; TCRdb's copy has only in-frame clones and lacks some. The table lists approximately 2.1 million clones, approximately 93% of them singletons. The sequence came from a man aged 18 to 29 in good health. Some clones in this sample may be carry-over from other donors' samples. Source material: naive CD4+ T cells from PBMCs. As for subset: CD45RA+ positively selected.

The CDR3 nucleotides read TGTGCCAGCAGTTTCACAGGGAACTATGGCTACACCTTC. This gives the protein CASSFTGNYGYTF. This rearrangement joins TRBV28 to TRBJ1-2; D might be TRBD1 (6 bases). Trimming pared 3 bases from V and 2 bases from J, leaving 7 bases between. The CDR3 has 13 amino acids. The germline gives CDR1 MDHEN, CDR2 SYDVKM.